The rows below give T cell receptor beta chains drawn from one sample of a study of blood T cell repertoires in COVID-19. Sequencing used immunoSEQ multiplex PCR; TCRdb keeps in-frame clones, though not all of them. The sample holds under 250,000 clones; approximately 85% are singletons and the top ten take 9.1%. The specimen sequenced was PBMCs or T cells enriched from blood (not recorded which). The receptors stem from a woman between 50 and 59 years old with acute COVID-19. Each CDR3 is given with its conserved first and last residue. A D gene is named only where the DNA matches it firmly. Size is omitted from some rows. Given values are once, few, many or a class for expanded clones.

>TRBJ1-2|-|-|TRBV27
CASSLKGQLRGYTF
TGTGCCAGCAGTTTAAAGGGACAACTTCGGGGCTACACCTTC
>TRBJ2-6|-|many|TRBV9
CASSVAYRAGANVLTF
TGTGCCAGCAGCGTAGCCTACAGGGCTGGGGCCAACGTCCTGACTTTC
>TRBJ1-1|-|-|TRBV7-8
CASSLGGSNEAFF
TGTGCCAGCAGCTTGGGGGGGAGTAATGAAGCTTTCTTT
>TRBJ1-2|-|-|TRBV18
CASSPTGAGAAGYTF
TGTGCCAGCTCACCAACCGGGGCAGGGGCAGCCGGCTACACCTTC
>TRBJ2-7|TRBD1|-|TRBV5-1
CASRGTDLLYEQYF
TGCGCCAGCAGGGGGACAGACCTCCTTTACGAGCAGTACTTC
>TRBJ1-5|-|-|TRBV30
CAWSVSSGYQPQHF
TGTGCCTGGAGTGTATCTAGCGGGTATCAGCCCCAGCATTTT
>TRBJ1-1|TRBD1|-|TRBV30
CAWTTGQGATEAFF
TGTGCCTGGACCACCGGACAGGGGGCCACTGAAGCTTTCTTT
>TRBJ2-7|TRBD1|-|TRBV25-1
CASSGGTGREQYF
TGTGCCAGCAGTGGGGGGACAGGGCGCGAGCAGTACTTC
>TRBJ2-2|-|-|TRBV5-1
CASQQDLRNTGELFF
TGCGCCAGTCAACAGGACCTAAGGAACACCGGGGAGCTGTTTTTT
>TRBJ1-2|-|once|TRBV11-2
CASSSTTATGYGYTF
TGTGCCAGCAGCTCGACGACGGCTACAGGGTATGGCTACACCTTC
>TRBJ1-2|-|-|TRBV3-1/TRBV3-2
CASSQEQFYGYTF
TGTGCCAGCAGCCAAGAACAGTTCTATGGCTACACCTTC
>TRBJ1-1|-|-|TRBV9
CASSPYTGPEAFF
TGTGCCAGCAGCCCATATACAGGACCTGAAGCTTTCTTT
>TRBJ2-1|TRBD2|-|TRBV18
CASSPPGLAGGLYNEQFF
TGTGCCAGCTCACCCCCGGGACTAGCGGGGGGGCTTTACAATGAGCAGTTCTTC
>TRBJ1-2|TRBD1|-|TRBV19
CASSIPGQGDVIHGYTF
TGTGCCAGTAGTATTCCGGGACAGGGGGATGTAATCCATGGCTACACCTTC
>TRBJ1-5|TRBD1|-|TRBV27
CASSLLTGAGNQPQHF
TGTGCCAGCAGTTTATTGACAGGGGCGGGCAATCAGCCCCAGCATTTT
>TRBJ2-3|TRBD2|few|TRBV5-1
CASSLGNGLAIDTQYF
TGCGCCAGCAGCTTGGGCAACGGACTAGCGATAGATACGCAGTATTTT
>TRBJ1-4|-|-|TRBV11-2
CASSLGPKREKLFF
TGTGCCAGCAGCTTAGGTCCTAAGCGCGAAAAACTGTTTTTT
>TRBJ1-1|-|-|TRBV7-8
CASTKITGENTEAFF
TGTGCCAGCACCAAAATAACAGGAGAGAACACTGAAGCTTTCTTT
>TRBJ2-5|TRBD1|-|TRBV5-4
CASSFDRGETQYF
TGTGCCAGCAGCTTTGACAGGGGGGAGACCCAGTACTTC
>TRBJ1-2|TRBD1|-|TRBV2
CASPPGQGDYGYTF
TGTGCCAGCCCCCCGGGACAGGGGGACTATGGCTACACCTTC
>TRBJ1-1|-|once|TRBV12-1
CASSPLRREGPNTEAFF
TGTGCCAGCAGCCCCCTTCGGCGGGAAGGGCCCAACACTGAAGCTTTCTTT
>TRBJ1-1|-|few|TRBV15
CATSRDRWDTEAFF
TGTGCCACCAGCAGAGACAGGTGGGACACTGAAGCTTTCTTT
>TRBJ2-7|-|-|TRBV28
CASSLLAGRVEQYF
TGTGCCAGCAGCTTACTGGCAGGGCGTGTCGAGCAGTACTTC
>TRBJ1-4|TRBD1|-|TRBV5-1
CASSTGQGAREKLFF
TGCGCCAGCAGCACCGGACAGGGGGCTAGAGAAAAACTGTTTTTT
>TRBJ1-2|-|-|TRBV30
CAWSAGGPGNYGYTF
TGTGCCTGGAGTGCCGGGGGGCCAGGCAACTATGGCTACACCTTC
>TRBJ2-1|-|-|TRBV4-3
CASSLLLADNEQFF
TGCGCCAGCAGCCTCTTACTAGCTGACAATGAGCAGTTCTTC
>TRBJ1-6|-|-|TRBV19
CASSSGYNSPLHF
TGTGCCAGTAGTAGCGGGTATAATTCACCCCTCCACTTT
>TRBJ1-4|-|-|TRBV30
CAQSGTPIDEKLFF
TGTGCCCAATCGGGGACACCGATTGATGAAAAACTGTTTTTT
>TRBJ2-7|-|-|TRBV29-1
CSVHRFHYEQYF
TGCAGCGTCCACAGGTTTCACTACGAGCAGTACTTC
>TRBJ1-3|TRBD1|-|TRBV30
CAWVRGQSSGNTIYF
TGTGCCTGGGTGCGGGGACAGTCCTCTGGAAACACCATATATTTT
>TRBJ2-7|-|few|TRBV27
CASSYLGAKGGEQYF
TGTGCCAGCAGTTATCTTGGGGCCAAAGGGGGCGAGCAGTACTTC